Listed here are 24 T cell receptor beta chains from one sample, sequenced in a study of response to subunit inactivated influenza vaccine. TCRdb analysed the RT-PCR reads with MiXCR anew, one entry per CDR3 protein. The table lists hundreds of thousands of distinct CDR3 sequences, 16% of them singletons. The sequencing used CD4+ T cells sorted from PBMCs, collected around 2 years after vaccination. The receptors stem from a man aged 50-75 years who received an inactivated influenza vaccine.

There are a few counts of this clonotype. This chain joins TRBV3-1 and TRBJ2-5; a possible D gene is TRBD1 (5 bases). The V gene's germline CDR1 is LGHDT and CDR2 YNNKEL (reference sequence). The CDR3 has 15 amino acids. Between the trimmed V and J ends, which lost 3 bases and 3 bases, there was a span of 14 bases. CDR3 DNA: TGTGCCAGCAGCCAGGCCCTGACAGAAAAAGAGACCCAGTACTTC. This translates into CASSQALTEKETQYF.

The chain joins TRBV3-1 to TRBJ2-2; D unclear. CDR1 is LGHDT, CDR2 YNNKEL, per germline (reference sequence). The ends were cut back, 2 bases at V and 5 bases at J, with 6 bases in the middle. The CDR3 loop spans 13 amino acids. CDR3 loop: CASSQQLTGELFF. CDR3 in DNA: TGTGCCAGCAGCCAACAACTAACCGGGGAGCTGTTTTTT.

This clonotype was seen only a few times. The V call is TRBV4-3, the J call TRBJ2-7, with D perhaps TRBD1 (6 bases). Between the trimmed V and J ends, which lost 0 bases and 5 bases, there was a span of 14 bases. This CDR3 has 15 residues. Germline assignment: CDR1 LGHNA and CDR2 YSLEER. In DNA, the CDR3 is TGCGCCAGCAGCCAAGATCTTGCCAGGGGCGACGAGCAGTACTTC. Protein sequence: CASSQDLARGDEQYF.

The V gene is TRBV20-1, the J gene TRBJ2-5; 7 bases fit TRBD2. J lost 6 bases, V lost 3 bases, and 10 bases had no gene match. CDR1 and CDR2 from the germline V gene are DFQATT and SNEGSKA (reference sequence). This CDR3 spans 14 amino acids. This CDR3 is CSASWWRESKTQYF. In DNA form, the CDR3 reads TGCAGTGCTAGTTGGTGGCGGGAGTCGAAGACCCAGTACTTC.

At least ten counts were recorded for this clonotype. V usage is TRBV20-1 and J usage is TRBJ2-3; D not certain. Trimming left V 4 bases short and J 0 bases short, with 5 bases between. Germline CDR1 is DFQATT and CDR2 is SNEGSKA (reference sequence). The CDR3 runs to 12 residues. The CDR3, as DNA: TGCAGTGCTAACCCTAGCACAGATACGCAGTATTTT. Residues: CSANPSTDTQYF.

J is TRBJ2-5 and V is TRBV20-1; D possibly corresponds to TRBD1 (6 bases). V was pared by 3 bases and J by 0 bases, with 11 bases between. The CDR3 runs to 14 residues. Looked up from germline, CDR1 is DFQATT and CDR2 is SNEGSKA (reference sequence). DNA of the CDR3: TGCAGTGCTAGTCAGGGGCCCAACCAAGAGACCCAGTACTTC. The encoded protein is CSASQGPNQETQYF.

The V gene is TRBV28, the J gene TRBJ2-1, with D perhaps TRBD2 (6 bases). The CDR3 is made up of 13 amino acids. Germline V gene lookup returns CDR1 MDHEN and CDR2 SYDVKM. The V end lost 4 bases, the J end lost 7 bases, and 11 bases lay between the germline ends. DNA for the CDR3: TGTGCCAGCAGTTCGGGAGTGCTGAATGAGCAGTTCTTC. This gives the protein CASSSGVLNEQFF.

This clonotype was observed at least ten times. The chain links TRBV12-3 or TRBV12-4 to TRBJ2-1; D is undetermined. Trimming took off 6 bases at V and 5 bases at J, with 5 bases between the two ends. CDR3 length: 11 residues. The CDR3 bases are TGTGCCAGCAGCTCAAACAATGAGCAGTTCTTC. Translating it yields CASSSNNEQFF.

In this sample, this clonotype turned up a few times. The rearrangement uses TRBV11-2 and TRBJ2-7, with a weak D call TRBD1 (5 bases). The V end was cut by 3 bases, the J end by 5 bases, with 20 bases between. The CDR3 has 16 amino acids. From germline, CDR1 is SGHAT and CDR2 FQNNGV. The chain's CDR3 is CASSFQLRTFYDEQYF. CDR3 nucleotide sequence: TGTGCCAGCAGCTTCCAATTAAGGACATTTTACGACGAGCAGTACTTC. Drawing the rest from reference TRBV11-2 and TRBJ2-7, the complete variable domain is EAGVAQSPRYKIIEKRQSVAFWCNPISGHATLYWYQQILGQGPKLLIQFQNNGVVDDSQLPKDRFSAERLKGVDSTLKIQPAKLEDSAVYLCASSFQLRTFYDEQYFGPGTRLTVT.

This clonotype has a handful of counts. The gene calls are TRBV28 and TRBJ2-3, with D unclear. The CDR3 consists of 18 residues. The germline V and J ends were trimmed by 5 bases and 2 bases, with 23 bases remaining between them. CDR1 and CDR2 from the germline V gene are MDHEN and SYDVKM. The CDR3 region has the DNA TGTGCCAGCAGTCTCACACCCCCCAGACGCTATTTCACAGATACGCAGTATTTT. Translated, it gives CASSLTPPRRYFTDTQYF.

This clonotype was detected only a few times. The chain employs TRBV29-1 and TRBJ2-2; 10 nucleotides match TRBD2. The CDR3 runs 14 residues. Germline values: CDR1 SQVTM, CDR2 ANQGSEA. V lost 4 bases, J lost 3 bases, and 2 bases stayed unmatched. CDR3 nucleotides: TGCAGCGTTGTGCTAGCGGGAGACACCGGGGAGCTGTTTTTT. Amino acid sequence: CSVVLAGDTGELFF.

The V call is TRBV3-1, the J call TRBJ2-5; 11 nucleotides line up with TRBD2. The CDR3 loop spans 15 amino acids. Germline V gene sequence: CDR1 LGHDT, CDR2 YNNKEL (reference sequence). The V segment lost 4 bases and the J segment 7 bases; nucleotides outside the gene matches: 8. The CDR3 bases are TGTGCCAGCAGCCCTACTAGCGGGAGACCATGGACCCAGTACTTC. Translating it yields CASSPTSGRPWTQYF.

CDR3 nucleotide sequence: TGCGCCAGCAGCTTGGGGACAGGGTTCAATTCACCCCTCCACTTT. It codes for CASSLGTGFNSPLHF. V and J are TRBV5-1 and TRBJ1-6; the match to TRBD1 covers 8 bases. This CDR3 contains 15 residues. Germline CDR1 and CDR2: SGHRS and YFSETQ. With V trimmed by 0 bases and J by 7 bases, 3 bases remained unmatched.

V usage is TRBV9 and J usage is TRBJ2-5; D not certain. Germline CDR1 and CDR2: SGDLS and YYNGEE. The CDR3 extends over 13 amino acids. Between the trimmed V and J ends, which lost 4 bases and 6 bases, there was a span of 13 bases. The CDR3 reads CASSSGARKTQYF. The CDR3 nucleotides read TGTGCCAGCAGCTCCGGCGCGAGAAAGACCCAGTACTTC. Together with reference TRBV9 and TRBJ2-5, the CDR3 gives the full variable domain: DSGVTQTPKHLITATGQRVTLRCSPRSGDLSVYWYQQSLDQGLQFLIQYYNGEERAKGNILERFSAQQFPDLHSELNLSSLELGDSALYFCASSSGARKTQYFGPGTRLLVL.

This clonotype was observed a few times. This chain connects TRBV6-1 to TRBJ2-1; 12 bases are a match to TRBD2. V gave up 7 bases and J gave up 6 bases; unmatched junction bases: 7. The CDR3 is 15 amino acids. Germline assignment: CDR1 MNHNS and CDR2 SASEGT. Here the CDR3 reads CASIKTSGSFNEQFF. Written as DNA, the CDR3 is TGTGCCAGCATCAAGACTAGCGGGAGTTTCAATGAGCAGTTCTTC.

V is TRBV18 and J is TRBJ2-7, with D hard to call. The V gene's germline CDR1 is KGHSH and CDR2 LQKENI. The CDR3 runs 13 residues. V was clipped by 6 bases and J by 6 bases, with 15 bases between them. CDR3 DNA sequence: TGTGCCAGCTCGCCTCGTTCCGGGCCCGAGCAGTACTTC. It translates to CASSPRSGPEQYF. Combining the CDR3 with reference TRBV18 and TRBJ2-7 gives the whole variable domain NAGVMQNPRHLVRRRGQEARLRCSPMKGHSHVYWYRQLPEEGLKFMVYLQKENIIDESGMPKERFSAEFPKEGPSILRIQQVVRGDSAAYFCASSPRSGPEQYFGPGTRLTVT.

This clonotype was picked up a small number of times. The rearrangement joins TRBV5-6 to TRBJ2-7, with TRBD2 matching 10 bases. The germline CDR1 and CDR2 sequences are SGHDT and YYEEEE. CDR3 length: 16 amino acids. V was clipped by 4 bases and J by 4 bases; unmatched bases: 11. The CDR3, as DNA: TGTGCCAGCAGCGAAATTGGCACTAGCGGGACGTACGAGCAGTACTTC. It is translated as CASSEIGTSGTYEQYF.

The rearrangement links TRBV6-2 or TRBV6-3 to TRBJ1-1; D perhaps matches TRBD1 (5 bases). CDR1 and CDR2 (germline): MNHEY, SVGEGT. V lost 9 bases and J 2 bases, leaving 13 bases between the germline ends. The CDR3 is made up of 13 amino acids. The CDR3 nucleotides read TGTGCCAGTGAACGAAGGGGAAACACTGAAGCTTTCTTT. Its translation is CASERRGNTEAFF.

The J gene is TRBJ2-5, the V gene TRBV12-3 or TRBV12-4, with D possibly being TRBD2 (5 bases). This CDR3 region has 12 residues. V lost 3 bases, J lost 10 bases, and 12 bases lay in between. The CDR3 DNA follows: TGTGCCAGCAGTTTTCGGCGGAGGCGCCAGTACTTC. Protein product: CASSFRRRRQYF.

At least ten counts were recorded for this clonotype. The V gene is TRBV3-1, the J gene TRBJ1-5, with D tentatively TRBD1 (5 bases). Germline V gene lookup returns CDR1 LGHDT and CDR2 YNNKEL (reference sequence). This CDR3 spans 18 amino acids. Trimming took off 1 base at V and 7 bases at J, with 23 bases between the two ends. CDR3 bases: TGTGCCAGCAGCCAAGGAAGGGACTTTCAGGGACTTCTACAGCCCCAGCATTTT. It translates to CASSQGRDFQGLLQPQHF. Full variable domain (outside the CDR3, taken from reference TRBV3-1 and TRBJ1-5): DTAVSQTPKYLVTQMGNDKSIKCEQNLGHDTMYWYKQDSKKFLKIMFSYNNKELIINETVPNRFSPKSPDKAHLNLHINSLELGDSAVYFCASSQGRDFQGLLQPQHFGDGTRLSIL.

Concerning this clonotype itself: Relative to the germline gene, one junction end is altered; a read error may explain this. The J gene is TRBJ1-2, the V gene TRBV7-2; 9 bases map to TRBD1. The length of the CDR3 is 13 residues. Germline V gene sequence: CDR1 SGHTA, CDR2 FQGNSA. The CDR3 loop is CASTLNRGQGYTF. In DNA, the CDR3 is TGTGCCAGCACCTTAAACAGGGGGCAGGGCTACACCTTC. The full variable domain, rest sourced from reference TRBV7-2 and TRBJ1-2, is GAGVSQSPSNKVTEKGKDVELRCDPISGHTALYWYRQSLGQGLEFLIYFQGNSAPDKSGLPSDRFSAERTGGSVSTLTIQRTQQEDSAVYLCASTLNRGQGYTFGSGTRLTVV.

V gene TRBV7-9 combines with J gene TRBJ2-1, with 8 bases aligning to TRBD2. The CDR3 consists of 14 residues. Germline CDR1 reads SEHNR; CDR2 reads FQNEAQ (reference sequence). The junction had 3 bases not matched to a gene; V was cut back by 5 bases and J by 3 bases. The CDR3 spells CASSLSGNYNEQFF. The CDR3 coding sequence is TGTGCCAGCAGCCTTAGCGGGAACTACAATGAGCAGTTCTTC.

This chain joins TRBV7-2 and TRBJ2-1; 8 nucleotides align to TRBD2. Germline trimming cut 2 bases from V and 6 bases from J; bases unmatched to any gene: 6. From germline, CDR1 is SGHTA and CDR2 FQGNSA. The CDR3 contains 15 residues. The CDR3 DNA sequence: TGTGCCAGCAGCTTAAGTAGCGGGGTAGGCAATGAGCAGTTCTTC. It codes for CASSLSSGVGNEQFF.

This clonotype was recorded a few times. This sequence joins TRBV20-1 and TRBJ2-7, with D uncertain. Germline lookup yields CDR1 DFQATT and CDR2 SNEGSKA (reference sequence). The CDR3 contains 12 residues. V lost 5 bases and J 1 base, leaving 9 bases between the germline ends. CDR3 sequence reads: CSAVDVSYEQYF. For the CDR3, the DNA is TGCAGTGCTGTGGACGTATCCTACGAGCAGTACTTC.